Included here is one T cell receptor beta chain sequence, with context. Its antigen remains unknown. Both 60 Vbeta primers and 13 Jbeta primers went into the PCR. TCRdb's copy holds only in-frame clones and misses some; the assay was immunoSEQ multiplex PCR. The sample lists more than 85,000 clones, around 10% occurring once. This entry is derived from a study of cytomegalovirus exposure and HLA in healthy donors. General study findings and limits: Earlier results showed most TCR beta V segments being productive about 90% or about 30% of the time. Judged likely to be a sequencing artifact was a cluster of highly shared sequence variants. The authors later found HLA-associated TCR beta chains more clonally expanded than equally common others. As a later analysis revealed, most CMV-associated TCR beta chains appeared HLA-restricted.

This CDR3 has 13 residues. Germline CDR1 reads SNHLY; CDR2 reads FYNNEI. V was clipped by 8 bases and J by 8 bases; unmatched bases: 4. Sequenced: PBMCs. The sequence came from a man over 45 in good health and CMV-seropositive. The chain couples TRBV2 to TRBJ1-6; the match to TRBD1 covers 9 bases. For the CDR3, the DNA is TGTGCCAGCCAAGACAGGGGGGATTCACCCCTCCACTTT. Translation gives CASQDRGDSPLHF.